This entry lists 18 T cell receptor beta chains sequenced from one sample in a study of cytomegalovirus exposure and HLA in healthy donors. A multiplex PCR was run with 60 Vbeta primers and 13 Jbeta primers. Sequenced by immunoSEQ multiplex PCR; TCRdb stores in-frame clones only, minus some. The sample has fewer than 200,000 clones, roughly 85% seen once. The source material was PBMCs. The receptors were sampled from a male donor in good health and CMV-seronegative.

The CDR3 spells CASSLGTSGETQYF. The CDR3 DNA is TGTGCCAGCAGCCTCGGGACTAGCGGGGAGACCCAGTACTTC. The chain has TRBV5-6 and TRBJ2-5; 12 bases line up with TRBD2. J gave up 5 bases and V 4 bases, and 3 bases lay outside the gene matches. This CDR3 contains 14 residues. Germline CDR1 reads SGHDT; CDR2 reads YYEEEE.

This chain links TRBV18 with TRBJ1-2; 11 bases match TRBD1. Germline V gene data show CDR1 as KGHSH and CDR2 as LQKENI. There are 14 residues in the CDR3. Trimming cost V 5 bases and J 6 bases; bases outside gene matches: 5. CDR3 sequence (DNA): TGTGCCAGCTCAACGGACAGGGGGCAGAATGGCTACACCTTC. Its protein product is CASSTDRGQNGYTF. Drawing the rest from reference TRBV18 and TRBJ1-2, the complete variable domain is NAGVMQNPRHLVRRRGQEARLRCSPMKGHSHVYWYRQLPEEGLKFMVYLQKENIIDESGMPKERFSAEFPKEGPSILRIQQVVRGDSAAYFCASSTDRGQNGYTFGSGTRLTVV.

This clone was observed a few times. The chain couples TRBV6-1 to TRBJ2-3; the D gene is possibly TRBD1 (7 bases). The CDR3 contains 15 residues. The germline V gene has CDR1 MNHNS and CDR2 SASEGT. Trimming shortened V by 4 bases and J by 3 bases, and 14 bases separated the two germline ends. For the CDR3, the DNA is TGTGCCAGCAGTGCTATGACAGGGAGGACAGATACGCAGTATTTT. This sequence encodes CASSAMTGRTDTQYF.

This clone was seen just once. The chain employs TRBV15 and TRBJ2-1; TRBD2 might be the D (5 bases). The germline V and J ends were trimmed by 1 base and 4 bases, with 11 bases remaining between them. The CDR3 contains 15 residues. From germline, CDR1 is LNHNV and CDR2 YYDKDF (reference sequence). CDR3 in DNA: TGTGCCACCAGCAGAGTGAGCGGAGCGTACAATGAGCAGTTCTTC. Protein: CATSRVSGAYNEQFF.

This clone has just one count. V is TRBV11-3 and J is TRBJ2-6; D unresolved. Trimming shortened V by 1 base and J by 4 bases, and 8 bases separated the two germline ends. This CDR3 comprises 15 residues. CDR1 is SGHNT, CDR2 YENEEA, per germline. This CDR3 is CASSLGGSGANVLTF. CDR3 nucleotides: TGTGCCAGCAGCTTAGGAGGTTCCGGGGCCAACGTCCTGACTTTC.

The V and J genes are TRBV5-1 and TRBJ1-1; D gene uncertain. Germline loops: CDR1 SGHRS, CDR2 YFSETQ. The CDR3 has 15 residues. V was shortened by 4 bases and J by 0 bases, with 13 bases between the two germline ends. The chain's CDR3 is CASSIDSLLNTEAFF. The CDR3 nucleotides read TGCGCCAGCAGCATCGACTCCTTACTGAACACTGAAGCTTTCTTT.

The CDR3 DNA reads as TGTGCCAGCCGTCCGGGACAGGGGCCCGGGGAGCTGTTTTTT. Amino acids: CASRPGQGPGELFF. The chain uses TRBV7-9 and TRBJ2-2; 10 nucleotides agree with TRBD1. This CDR3 is built from 14 residues. Unmatched junction bases numbered 6, after V lost 8 bases and J lost 6 bases. CDR1 and CDR2 from the germline V gene are SEHNR and FQNEAQ (reference sequence). The variable domain in full, with the rest retrieved from reference TRBV7-9 and TRBJ2-2, is DTGVSQNPRHKITKRGQNVTFRCDPISEHNRLYWYRQTLGQGPEFLTYFQNEAQLEKSRLLSDRFSAERPKGSFSTLEIQRTEQGDSAMYLCASRPGQGPGELFFGEGSRLTVL.

The count of this clone is one. The V gene is TRBV28, the J gene TRBJ2-3; 10 bases agree with TRBD2. V was clipped by 7 bases and J by 5 bases; unmatched bases: 12. The CDR3 totals 16 residues. From germline, CDR1 is MDHEN and CDR2 SYDVKM. The CDR3 sequence is CASTPALAGVVDTQYF. The CDR3 region has the DNA TGTGCCAGCACCCCGGCCCTAGCGGGAGTTGTAGATACGCAGTATTTT.

V gene TRBV15 combines with J gene TRBJ2-4; 10 nucleotides match TRBD2. This CDR3 has 17 amino acids. V lost 1 base, J lost 1 base, and 4 bases stayed unmatched. Per the germline V gene, CDR1 is LNHNV and CDR2 is YYDKDF (reference sequence). The CDR3 bases are TGTGCCACCAGCAGAGGGCTAGCGGGGGTGGCCAAAAACATTCAGTACTTC. This sequence encodes CATSRGLAGVAKNIQYF. The whole variable domain, filled in from reference TRBV15 and TRBJ2-4, reads DAMVIQNPRYQVTQFGKPVTLSCSQTLNHNVMYWYQQKSSQAPKLLFHYYDKDFNNEADTPDNFQSRRPNTSFCFLDIRSPGLGDTAMYLCATSRGLAGVAKNIQYFGAGTRLSVL.

The rearrangement joins TRBV25-1 to TRBJ2-7, with TRBD1 matching 7 bases. The CDR3 runs 15 residues. With V trimmed by 6 bases and J by 4 bases, 12 bases remained unmatched. Germline V lookup: CDR1 MGHDK, CDR2 SYGVNS. CDR3 protein: CASSVIGTAVYEQYF. The CDR3 region has the DNA TGTGCCAGCAGCGTGATTGGGACAGCCGTATACGAGCAGTACTTC.

A word on this clone: The junction shows a germline mismatch at one end, possibly a read error. The sample holds other DNA sequences that translate to the same CDR3. The V and J genes are TRBV6-5 and TRBJ2-7; D uncertain. The CDR3 length is 12 residues. The V gene's germline CDR1 is MNHEY and CDR2 SVGAGI. The CDR3 nucleotides are TGTGCTAGCAGTGACTCGGTCGGCGAGCAGTACTTC. The encoded protein is CASSDSVGEQYF.

The chain combines TRBV18 with TRBJ2-7; 9 positions agree with TRBD2. The CDR3 length is 16 residues. Germline V gene data show CDR1 as KGHSH and CDR2 as LQKENI. Trimming took 4 bases from V and 6 from J; bases not matched to a gene: 13. CDR3 nucleotide sequence: TGTGCCAGCTCACTAACCTCGGGAGCGGGAGGTGGCGAGCAGTACTTC. Translation: CASSLTSGAGGGEQYF.

This clone was seen once. The V and J genes are TRBV11-2 and TRBJ2-3; 10 bases match TRBD2. The CDR3 length is 16 residues. Germline V gives CDR1 SGHAT, CDR2 FQNNGV. The V and J ends lost 2 bases and 0 bases, in that order; junction bases with no gene match: 2. The CDR3 DNA reads TGTGCCAGCAGCTTAATACTAGCGGGGAGCACAGATACGCAGTATTTT. Translated: CASSLILAGSTDTQYF.

CDR3 amino acids: CASSIVAGGPYEQYF. The CDR3 DNA is TGTGCCAGTAGTATAGTTGCGGGAGGGCCCTACGAGCAGTACTTC. The gene calls are TRBV19 and TRBJ2-7, with 9 nucleotides matching TRBD2. The CDR3 loop spans 15 amino acids. Germline trimming cut 1 base from V and 2 bases from J; bases unmatched to any gene: 3. Germline CDR1 is LNHDA and CDR2 is SQIVND (reference sequence). Filled out from reference TRBV19 and TRBJ2-7, the complete variable domain reads DGGITQSPKYLFRKEGQNVTLSCEQNLNHDAMYWYRQDPGQGLRLIYYSQIVNDFQKGDIAEGYSVSREKKESFPLTVTSAQKNPTAFYLCASSIVAGGPYEQYFGPGTRLTVT.

This chain connects TRBV7-8 to TRBJ2-2, with 7 positions matching TRBD1. Unmatched junction bases numbered 9, after V lost 3 bases and J lost 2 bases. Germline V gives CDR1 SGHVS, CDR2 FQNEAQ. The CDR3 is made up of 17 amino acids. The DNA for the CDR3 is TGTGCCAGCAGCTTTACCAAAGGACAGGTCAACACCGGGGAGCTGTTTTTT. Translated, it gives CASSFTKGQVNTGELFF.

The rearrangement joins TRBV7-6 to TRBJ1-4, with 8 bases matching TRBD1. CDR1 and CDR2 from the germline V gene are SGHVS and FNYEAQ. Unmatched junction bases numbered 6, after V lost 9 bases and J lost 6 bases. This CDR3 is 13 amino acids long. The CDR3 region is CASRTGFDEKLFF. CDR3 nucleotides: TGTGCCAGTAGGACAGGGTTCGATGAAAAACTGTTTTTT.

The V and J genes are TRBV5-1 and TRBJ2-2; no firm D call. CDR3 size: 15 residues. Germline CDR1 SGHRS, CDR2 YFSETQ. Trimming shortened V by 0 bases and J by 2 bases, and 8 bases separated the two germline ends. The DNA of the CDR3 is TGCGCCAGCAGCTTGGATAACAGTAACACCGGGGAGCTGTTTTTT. Protein sequence: CASSLDNSNTGELFF. The variable domain in full, completed from reference TRBV5-1 and TRBJ2-2, reads KAGVTQTPRYLIKTRGQQVTLSCSPISGHRSVSWYQQTPGQGLQFLFEYFSETQRNKGNFPGRFSGRQFSNSRSEMNVSTLELGDSALYLCASSLDNSNTGELFFGEGSRLTVL.

The chain couples TRBV2 to TRBJ1-5; D is possibly TRBD1 (5 bases). Germline V gene sequence: CDR1 SNHLY, CDR2 FYNNEI. The V gene lost 2 bases and the J gene lost 4 bases, with 12 bases spanning the gap. CDR3 length equals 15 residues. For the CDR3, the DNA is TGTGCCAGCAGTGAATGGGTAGGGGAAAATCAGCCCCAGCATTTT. Translating it yields CASSEWVGENQPQHF.